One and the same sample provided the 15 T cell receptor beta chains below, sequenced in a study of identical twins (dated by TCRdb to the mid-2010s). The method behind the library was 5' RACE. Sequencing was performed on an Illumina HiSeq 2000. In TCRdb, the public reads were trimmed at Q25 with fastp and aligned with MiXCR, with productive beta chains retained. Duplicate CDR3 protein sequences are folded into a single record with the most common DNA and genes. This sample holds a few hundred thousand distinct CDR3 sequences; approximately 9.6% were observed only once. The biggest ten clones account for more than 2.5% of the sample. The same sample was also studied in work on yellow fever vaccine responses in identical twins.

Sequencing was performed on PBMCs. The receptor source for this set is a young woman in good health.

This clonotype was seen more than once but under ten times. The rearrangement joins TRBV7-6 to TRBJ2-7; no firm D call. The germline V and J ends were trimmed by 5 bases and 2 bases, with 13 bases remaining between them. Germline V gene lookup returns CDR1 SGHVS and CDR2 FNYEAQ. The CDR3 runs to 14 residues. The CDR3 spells CASSPTKVTYEQYF. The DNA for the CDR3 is TGTGCCAGCAGCCCGACCAAAGTAACCTACGAGCAGTACTTC.

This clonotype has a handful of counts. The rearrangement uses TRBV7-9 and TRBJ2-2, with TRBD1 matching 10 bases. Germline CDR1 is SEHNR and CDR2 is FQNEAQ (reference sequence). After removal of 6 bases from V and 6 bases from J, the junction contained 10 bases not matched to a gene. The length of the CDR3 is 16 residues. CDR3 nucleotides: TGTGCCAGCAGGAAACCCGGGACAGGGGCCTCCGGGGAGCTGTTTTTT. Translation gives CASRKPGTGASGELFF.

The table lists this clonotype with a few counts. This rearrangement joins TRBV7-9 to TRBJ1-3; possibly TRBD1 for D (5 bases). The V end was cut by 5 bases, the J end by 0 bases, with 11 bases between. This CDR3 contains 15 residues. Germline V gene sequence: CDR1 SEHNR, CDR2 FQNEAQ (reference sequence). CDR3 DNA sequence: TGTGCCAGCAGCCTACAGGCCGTCTCTGGAAACACCATATATTTT. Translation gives CASSLQAVSGNTIYF.

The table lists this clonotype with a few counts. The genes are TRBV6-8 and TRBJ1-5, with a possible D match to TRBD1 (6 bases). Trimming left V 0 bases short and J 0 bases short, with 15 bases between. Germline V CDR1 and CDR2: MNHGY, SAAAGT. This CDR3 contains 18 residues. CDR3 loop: CASSYSEGDANSNQPQHF. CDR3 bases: TGTGCCAGCAGTTACTCCGAGGGGGACGCGAATAGCAATCAGCCCCAGCATTTT.

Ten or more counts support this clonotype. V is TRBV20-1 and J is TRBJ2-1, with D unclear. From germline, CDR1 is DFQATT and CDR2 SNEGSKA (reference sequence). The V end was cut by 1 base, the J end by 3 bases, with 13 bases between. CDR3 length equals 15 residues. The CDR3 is CSARAYSGYYNEQFF. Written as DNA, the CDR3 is TGCAGTGCTAGAGCCTATTCAGGTTACTACAATGAGCAGTTCTTC.

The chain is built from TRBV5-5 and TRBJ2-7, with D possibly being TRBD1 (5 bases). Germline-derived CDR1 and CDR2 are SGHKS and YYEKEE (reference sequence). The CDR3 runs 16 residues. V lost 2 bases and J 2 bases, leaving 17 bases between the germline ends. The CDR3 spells CASSLTQGLLTYEQYF. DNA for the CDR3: TGTGCCAGCAGCTTAACCCAGGGTCTCCTAACCTACGAGCAGTACTTC.

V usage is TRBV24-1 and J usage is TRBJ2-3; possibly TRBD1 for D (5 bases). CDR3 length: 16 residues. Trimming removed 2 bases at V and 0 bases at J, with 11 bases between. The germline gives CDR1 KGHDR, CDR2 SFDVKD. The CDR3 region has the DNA TGTGCCACCAGTGATTGGGCAGGGATAAGCACAGATACGCAGTATTTT. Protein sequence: CATSDWAGISTDTQYF.

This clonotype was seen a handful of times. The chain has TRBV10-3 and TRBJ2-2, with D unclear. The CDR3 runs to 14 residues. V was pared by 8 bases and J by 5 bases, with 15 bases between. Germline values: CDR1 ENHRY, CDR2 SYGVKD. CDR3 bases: TGTGCCATCCTCAACCCGAGGAAGACCGGGGAGCTGTTTTTT. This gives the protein CAILNPRKTGELFF.

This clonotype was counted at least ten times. The CDR3, as DNA: TGTGCCAGCAGTTCATCCGCCCCTAGCGGGGTGGAGACCCAGTACTTC. This sequence encodes CASSSSAPSGVETQYF. V and J are TRBV12-3 or TRBV12-4 and TRBJ2-5; 9 bases align to TRBD2. The V segment lost 4 bases and the J segment 5 bases; nucleotides outside the gene matches: 11. The CDR3 consists of 16 residues.

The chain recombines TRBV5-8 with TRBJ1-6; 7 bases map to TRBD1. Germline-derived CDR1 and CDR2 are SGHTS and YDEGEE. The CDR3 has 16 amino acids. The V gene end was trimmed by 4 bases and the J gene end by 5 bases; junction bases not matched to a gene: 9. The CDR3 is CASSKRTGNDNSPLHF. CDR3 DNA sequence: TGTGCCAGCAGCAAAAGGACAGGCAACGATAATTCACCCCTCCACTTT.

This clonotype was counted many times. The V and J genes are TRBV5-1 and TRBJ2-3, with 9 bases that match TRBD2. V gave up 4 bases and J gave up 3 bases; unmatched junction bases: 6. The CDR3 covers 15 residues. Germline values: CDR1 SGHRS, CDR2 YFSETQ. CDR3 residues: CASSPLAGPTDTQYF. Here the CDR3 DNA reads TGCGCCAGCAGCCCACTAGCGGGCCCTACAGATACGCAGTATTTT. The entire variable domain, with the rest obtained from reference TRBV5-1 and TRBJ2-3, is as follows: KAGVTQTPRYLIKTRGQQVTLSCSPISGHRSVSWYQQTPGQGLQFLFEYFSETQRNKGNFPGRFSGRQFSNSRSEMNVSTLELGDSALYLCASSPLAGPTDTQYFGPGTRLTVL.

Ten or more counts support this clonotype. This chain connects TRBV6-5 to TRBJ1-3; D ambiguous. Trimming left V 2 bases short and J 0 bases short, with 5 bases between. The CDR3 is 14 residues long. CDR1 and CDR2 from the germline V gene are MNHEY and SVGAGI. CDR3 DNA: TGTGCCAGCAGTTACGGAGTCTCTGGAAACACCATATATTTT. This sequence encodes CASSYGVSGNTIYF.

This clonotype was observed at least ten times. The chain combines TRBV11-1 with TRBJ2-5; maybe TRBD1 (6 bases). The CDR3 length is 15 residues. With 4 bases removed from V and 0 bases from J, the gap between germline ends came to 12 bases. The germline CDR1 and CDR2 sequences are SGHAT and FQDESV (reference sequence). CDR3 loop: CASSWQQGNQETQYF. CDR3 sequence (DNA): TGTGCCAGCAGCTGGCAACAGGGCAACCAAGAGACCCAGTACTTC.

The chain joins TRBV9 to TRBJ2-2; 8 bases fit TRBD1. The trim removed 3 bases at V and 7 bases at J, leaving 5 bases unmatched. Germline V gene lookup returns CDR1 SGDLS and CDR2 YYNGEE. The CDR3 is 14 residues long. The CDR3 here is CASSAGGSDGELFF. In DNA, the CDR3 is TGTGCCAGCAGCGCAGGGGGCTCGGACGGGGAGCTGTTTTTT.

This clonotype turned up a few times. The CDR3 nucleotides are TGTGCCAGCAGCTTGTCGATCTACGAGCAGTACTTC. Its protein product is CASSLSIYEQYF. The chain has TRBV5-5 and TRBJ2-7, with no clear D. Trimming pared 1 base from V and 3 bases from J, leaving 5 bases between. The CDR3 sequence is 12 residues long. The germline V gene has CDR1 SGHKS and CDR2 YYEKEE (reference sequence).